The rows below give T cell receptor beta chains drawn from one sample of a study of shared clonotypes between healthy human individuals. Assay: immunoSEQ multiplex PCR; the TCRdb copy retains only in-frame clones and omits some. The top ten hold 0.45% of the sample, which has over 1.5 million clones, about 98% seen once. Sequenced: naive CD4+ T cells sorted from blood. Source of these receptors: a man aged 30 to 39 in good health. The CDR3 runs from the conserved cysteine through the conserved F or W. A D gene is named only where the DNA matches it firmly. Clone size is stated in some rows and not others, as once, few, many or a class when expanded.

>NA|TRBJ2-7|TRBV27|NA
TGTGCCAGCAGTTTCGGGAGTGGGACCTACGAGCAGTACTTC
CASSFGSGTYEQYF
>NA|TRBJ2-1|TRBV15|TRBD1
TGTGCCACCAGCAGAGATATAGGACAGGGGAGTGGAGAGCAGTTCTTC
CATSRDIGQGSGEQFF
>NA|TRBJ2-3|TRBV4-3|TRBD2
TGCGCCAGCAGCCAAGGCCCCGGGACTAGCGGGACCCTCGCAGATACGCAGTATTTT
CASSQGPGTSGTLADTQYF
>once|TRBJ1-2|TRBV27|NA
TGTGCCAGCAGTTTACGCCCGGAGGGGAAGGGCTATGGCTACACCTTC
CASSLRPEGKGYGYTF
>NA|TRBJ1-1|TRBV5-6|NA
TGTGCCAGCAGCTTTCGGACCTTGAACACTGAAGCTTTCTTT
CASSFRTLNTEAFF
>few|TRBJ2-5|TRBV10-1|TRBD1
TGCGCCAGCTCGGACAGGGCGGATTTTCAAGGGGCCCAGTACTTC
CASSDRADFQGAQYF
>NA|TRBJ1-5|TRBV28|TRBD1
TGTGCCAGCGGACCGGGAACAGGGGGTCAGCCCCAGCATTTT
CASGPGTGGQPQHF
>NA|TRBJ2-5|TRBV5-1|TRBD2
TGCGCCAGCAGCTTGCAAACTAGCGAGGAGACCCAGTACTTC
CASSLQTSEETQYF
>NA|TRBJ2-7|TRBV11-2|NA
TGTGCCAGCGGACCCCTCGACGGATCGTACTCCTACGAGCAGTACTTC
CASGPLDGSYSYEQYF
>once|TRBJ2-5|TRBV2|NA
TGTGCCAGCAGTTCCCAGTACTTC
CASSSQYF
>NA|TRBJ2-7|TRBV7-2|NA
TGTGCCAGCAGCTTAGCGGCCAGGGGGGACTACGAGCAGTACTTC
CASSLAARGDYEQYF
>NA|TRBJ2-1|TRBV10-3|TRBD2
TGTGCCATCAGTGAGACAACTCGGGAGGGCCTTATCAATGAGCAGTTCTTC
CAISETTREGLINEQFF
>NA|TRBJ2-2|TRBV5-1|NA
TGCGCCAGCAGCTTGTTAGCTTCAGACCCGAACACCGGGGAGCTGTTTTTT
CASSLLASDPNTGELFF
>NA|TRBJ2-3|TRBV18|TRBD2
TGTGCCAGCTCACCACCAGGACTAGCTGGAGATACGCAGTATTTT
CASSPPGLAGDTQYF
>NA|TRBJ2-5|TRBV6-5|NA
TGTGCCAGCAGTTTGGGACTGCAAGAGACCCAGTACTTC
CASSLGLQETQYF
>NA|TRBJ2-5|TRBV5-1|NA
TGCGCCAGCAGCTCCAGGCTCCAAGAGACCCAGTACTTC
CASSSRLQETQYF
>NA|TRBJ2-3|TRBV5-1|NA
TGCGCCAGCAGCTTGGGCCCCCTTCGGGGCGAAACAGATACGCAGTATTTT
CASSLGPLRGETDTQYF
>NA|TRBJ1-2|TRBV6-6|NA
TGTGCCAGCAGTTACTCGAGAAGGGATGTAAACTATGGCTACACCTTC
CASSYSRRDVNYGYTF
>few|TRBJ2-7|TRBV6-1|NA
TGTGCCAGCAGCCCCGGACGGGGGCTCGAGCAGTACTTC
CASSPGRGLEQYF
>once|TRBJ1-1|TRBV4-1|NA
TGCGCCAGCAGCCAAGAGGGGTCCCTGAACACTGAAGCTTTCTTT
CASSQEGSLNTEAFF
>NA|TRBJ2-5|TRBV10-1|TRBD2
TGCGCCAGCAGTGACCGCGGGAGTGCTCAAGAGACCCAGTACTTC
CASSDRGSAQETQYF
>NA|TRBJ2-1|TRBV10-2|TRBD2
TGCGCCAGCAGTGAGCCTTCAGCGGGAGAGCAGTTCTTC
CASSEPSAGEQFF
>once|TRBJ1-1|TRBV5-1|NA
TGCGCCAGCGTAGGGGACACTGAAGCTTTCTTT
CASVGDTEAFF
>NA|TRBJ1-1|TRBV29-1|NA
TGCAGCGTCCGAATGGGGCCCAGAATTGCTTTCTTT
CSVRMGPRIAFF
>NA|TRBJ1-3|TRBV4-1|NA
TGCGCCAGCAGCCAAGATGAGGGGGGAGCCTCTGGAAACACCATATATTTT
CASSQDEGGASGNTIYF
>once|TRBJ2-6|TRBV5-1|NA
TGCGCCAGCAGCTTATATGGAGAAACCTCTGGGGCCAACGTCCTGACTTTC
CASSLYGETSGANVLTF
>NA|TRBJ2-5|TRBV4-3|NA
TGCGCCAGCAGCCCCGGGCGGGTCGTCGCAACAGGGCAAGAGACCCAGTACTTC
CASSPGRVVATGQETQYF
>NA|TRBJ2-7|TRBV9|TRBD1
TGTGCCAGCAGCGTAGATGGGACAGGGTGGGACGAGCAGTACTTC
CASSVDGTGWDEQYF
>NA|TRBJ1-4|TRBV2|NA
TGTGCCAGCAGGGAACAGGGTGAAAAACTGTTTTTT
CASREQGEKLFF
>NA|TRBJ2-7|TRBV9|TRBD2
TGTGCCAGCAGCGTAGCCCGGGGCGGGAGCTCCTACGAGCAGTACTTC
CASSVARGGSSYEQYF
>once|TRBJ2-7|TRBV7-8|NA
TGTGCCAGCGGCCCCGGTGGTGGCGAGCAGTACTTC
CASGPGGGEQYF
>NA|TRBJ1-3|TRBV9|NA
TGTGCCAGCAGCCCGCGCCTCCCGGACTCTGGAAACACCATATATTTT
CASSPRLPDSGNTIYF
>NA|TRBJ2-7|TRBV11-2|NA
TGTGCCAGCAGCTCTTTTGGGGGACCCTACGAGCAGTACTTC
CASSSFGGPYEQYF
>NA|TRBJ2-3|TRBV5-4|NA
TGTGCCAGCAGCTTGTTCCCTAGGGGGAGGTCCGGAAATACGCAGTATTTT
CASSLFPRGRSGNTQYF
>NA|TRBJ2-1|TRBV9|NA
TGTGCCAGCAGCGTAGTGCTAGACCATGAGCAGTTCTTC
CASSVVLDHEQFF
>NA|TRBJ2-5|TRBV5-1|NA
TGCGCCAGCACCTTACAGGAGGGGGAGACCCAGTACTTC
CASTLQEGETQYF
>NA|TRBJ2-5|TRBV10-3|NA
TGTGCCATCAGTGGTAACAGGGGGGGACTCCAAGAGACCCAGTACTTC
CAISGNRGGLQETQYF
>NA|TRBJ2-7|TRBV5-4|NA
TGTGCCAGCAGCTTGGGGGCAGGGTACGAGCAGTACTTC
CASSLGAGYEQYF
>NA|TRBJ2-5|TRBV7-9|NA
TGTGCCAGCAGCCCTCTCGGGCAGGGAGAGACCCAGTACTTC
CASSPLGQGETQYF
>NA|TRBJ2-7|TRBV4-3|TRBD2
TGCGCCAGCAGCCAATCCCGGGGGGACCCATCCTACGAGCAGTACTTC
CASSQSRGDPSYEQYF
>NA|TRBJ2-3|TRBV19|NA
TGTGCCAGTAGTACCCTTTTAAACACAGATACGCAGTATTTT
CASSTLLNTDTQYF
>NA|TRBJ1-1|TRBV19|NA
TGTGCCAGTAGTATCTTCGGGTTGGGCACTGAAGCTTTCTTT
CASSIFGLGTEAFF
>NA|TRBJ2-5|TRBV2|NA
TGTGCCAGCAGTTTACAGGAGACCGAAGAGACCCAGTACTTC
CASSLQETEETQYF
>NA|TRBJ1-2|TRBV19|NA
TGTGCCAGTAGTAAACAGGGTAGAACGAACTATGGCTACACCTTC
CASSKQGRTNYGYTF
>NA|TRBJ2-1|TRBV5-5|NA
TGTGCCAGCAGCTACACACCGGGAGACGCCTACAATGAGCAGTTCTTC
CASSYTPGDAYNEQFF
>NA|TRBJ2-7|TRBV14|NA
TGTGCCAGCAGCCAAAGAGGGAATCGGGACCCCTACGAGCAGTACTTC
CASSQRGNRDPYEQYF
>NA|TRBJ1-5|TRBV19|TRBD1
TGTGCCAGTAGTATGCGGCGGACAGGGGGCTTTCAGCCCCAGCATTTT
CASSMRRTGGFQPQHF
>NA|TRBJ1-3|TRBV18|NA
TGTGCCAGCTCACCCTCGAATGGAAACACCATATATTTT
CASSPSNGNTIYF
>NA|TRBJ1-1|TRBV5-4|NA
TGTGCCAGCAGCACGGTCAGGGGAGACACTGAAGCTTTCTTT
CASSTVRGDTEAFF
>NA|TRBJ1-5|TRBV7-6|NA
TGTGCCAGCAGCTTAGGGGCAGCCAGCTATAGCAATCAGCCCCAGCATTTT
CASSLGAASYSNQPQHF
>NA|TRBJ2-3|TRBV29-1|TRBD1
TGCAGCGTTGGGGACAGGGTCATGACAGATACGCAGTATTTT
CSVGDRVMTDTQYF
>NA|TRBJ2-7|TRBV5-4|TRBD2
TGTGCCAGCAGCACCCGGACTAGCTCCACCTACGAGCAGTACTTC
CASSTRTSSTYEQYF
>NA|TRBJ2-1|TRBV7-7|NA
TGTGCTAGCAGCCCTAGACCCCTAACTAGGAGCTACAATGAGCAGTTCTTC
CASSPRPLTRSYNEQFF
>once|TRBJ1-1|TRBV30|TRBD1
TGTGCCTGGAGTCGCGACAGGGGGGACACTGAAGCTTTCTTT
CAWSRDRGDTEAFF
>NA|TRBJ2-1|TRBV18|TRBD1
TGTGCCAGCTCACCGCGCGGGACAGGGGGAAATGAGCAGTTCTTC
CASSPRGTGGNEQFF
>NA|TRBJ2-1|TRBV18|NA
TGTGCCAGCTCACCATTAGAGGGGAATGAGCAGTTCTTC
CASSPLEGNEQFF
>NA|TRBJ1-5|TRBV10-3|NA
TGTGCCATCAGTGAGTCGGCACAAGCTTCCAATCAGCCCCAGCATTTT
CAISESAQASNQPQHF
>NA|TRBJ2-3|TRBV7-2|NA
TGTGCCAGCAGTAGCAACCAGGCAGATACGCAGTATTTT
CASSSNQADTQYF
>NA|TRBJ2-7|TRBV6-5|NA
TGTGCCAGCAGTTATAATTTCTACGAGCAGTACTTC
CASSYNFYEQYF